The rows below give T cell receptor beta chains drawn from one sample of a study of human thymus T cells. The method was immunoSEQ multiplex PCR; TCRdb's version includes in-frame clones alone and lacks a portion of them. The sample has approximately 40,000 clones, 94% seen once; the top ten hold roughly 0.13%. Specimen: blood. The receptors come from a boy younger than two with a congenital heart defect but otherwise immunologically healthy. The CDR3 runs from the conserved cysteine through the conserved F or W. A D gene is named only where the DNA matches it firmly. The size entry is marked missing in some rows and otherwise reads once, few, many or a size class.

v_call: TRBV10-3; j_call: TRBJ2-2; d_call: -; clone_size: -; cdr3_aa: CAISVEQTLLIGELFF; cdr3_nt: TGTGCCATCAGTGTGGAACAGACCCTTTTGATCGGGGAGCTGTTTTTT
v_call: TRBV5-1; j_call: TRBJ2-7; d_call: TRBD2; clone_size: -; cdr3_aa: CASSLELAGLYYEQYF; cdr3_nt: TGCGCCAGCAGCTTGGAACTAGCGGGGCTTTACTACGAGCAGTACTTC
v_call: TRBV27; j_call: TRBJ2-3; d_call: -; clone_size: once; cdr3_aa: CASSPNQGDTQYF; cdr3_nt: TGTGCCAGCAGTCCTAACCAGGGGGATACGCAGTATTTT
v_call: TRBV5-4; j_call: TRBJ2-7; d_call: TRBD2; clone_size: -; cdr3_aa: CASSLAGGPREQYF; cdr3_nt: TGTGCCAGCAGCTTAGCGGGGGGGCCTAGGGAGCAGTACTTC
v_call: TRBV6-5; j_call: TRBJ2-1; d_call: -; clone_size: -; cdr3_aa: CASSQFPGRVEQFF; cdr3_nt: TGTGCCAGCAGTCAATTTCCCGGTAGGGTTGAGCAGTTCTTC
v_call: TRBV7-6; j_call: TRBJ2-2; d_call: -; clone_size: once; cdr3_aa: CASSNTGELFF; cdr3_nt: TGTGCCAGCAGCAACACCGGGGAGCTGTTTTTT
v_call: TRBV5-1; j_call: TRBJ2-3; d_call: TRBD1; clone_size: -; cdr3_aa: CASSLDRGRDTQYF; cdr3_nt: TGCGCCAGCAGCTTGGACAGGGGGCGGGATACGCAGTATTTT
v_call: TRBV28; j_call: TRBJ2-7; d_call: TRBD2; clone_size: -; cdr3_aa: CASRSPSGGPYEQYF; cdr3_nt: TGTGCCAGCAGGTCCCCTAGCGGGGGGCCCTACGAGCAGTACTTC
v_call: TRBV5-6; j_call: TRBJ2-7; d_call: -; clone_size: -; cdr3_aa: CASSLDDYEQYF; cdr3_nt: TGTGCCAGCAGCCTGGACGACTACGAGCAGTACTTC
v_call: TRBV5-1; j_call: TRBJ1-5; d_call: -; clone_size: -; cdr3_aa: CASSFASDQPQHF; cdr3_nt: TGCGCCAGCAGCTTCGCGTCGGATCAGCCCCAGCATTTT
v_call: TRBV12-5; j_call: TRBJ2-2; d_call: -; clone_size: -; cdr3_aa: CASGLGENTGELFF; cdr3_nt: TGTGCTAGTGGTTTGGGAGAGAACACCGGGGAGCTGTTTTTT
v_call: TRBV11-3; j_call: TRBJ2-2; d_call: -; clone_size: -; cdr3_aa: CASKGGPYTGELFF; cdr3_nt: TGTGCCAGCAAAGGGGGGCCATACACCGGGGAGCTGTTTTTT
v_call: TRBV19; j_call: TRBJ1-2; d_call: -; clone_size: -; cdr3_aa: CASKEGYTF; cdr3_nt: TGTGCCAGTAAGGAGGGCTACACCTTC
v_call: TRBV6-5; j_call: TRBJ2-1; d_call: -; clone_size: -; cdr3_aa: CASSQPADHGDEQFF; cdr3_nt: TGTGCCAGCAGCCAGCCGGCGGACCATGGGGATGAGCAGTTCTTC
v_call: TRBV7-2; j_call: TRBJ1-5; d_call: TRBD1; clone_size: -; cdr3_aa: CASSPDRGLGQPQHF; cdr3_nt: TGTGCCAGCAGCCCTGACAGGGGGCTAGGACAGCCCCAGCATTTT
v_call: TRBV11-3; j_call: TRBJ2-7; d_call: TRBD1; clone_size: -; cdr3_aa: CASSPSGGSYEQYF; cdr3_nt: TGTGCCAGCAGCCCTTCAGGGGGCTCCTACGAGCAGTACTTC
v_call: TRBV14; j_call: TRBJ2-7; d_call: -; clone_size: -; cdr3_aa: CASSQGSLRDRSYEQYF; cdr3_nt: TGTGCCAGCAGCCAAGGAAGTCTGCGGGATAGAAGCTACGAGCAGTACTTC
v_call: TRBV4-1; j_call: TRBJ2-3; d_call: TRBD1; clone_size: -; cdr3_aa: CASSKQTGLRTDTQYF; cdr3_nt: TGCGCCAGCAGCAAGCAGACAGGGTTGCGCACAGATACGCAGTATTTT
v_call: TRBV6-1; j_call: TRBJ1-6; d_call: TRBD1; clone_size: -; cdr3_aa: CASRKTGVQNSPLHF; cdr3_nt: TGTGCCAGCAGGAAGACAGGGGTACAGAATTCACCCCTCCACTTT
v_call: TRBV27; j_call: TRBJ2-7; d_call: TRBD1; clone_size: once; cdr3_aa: CASSLTRTGYEQYF; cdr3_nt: TGTGCCAGCAGTTTAACGAGGACAGGTTACGAGCAGTACTTC
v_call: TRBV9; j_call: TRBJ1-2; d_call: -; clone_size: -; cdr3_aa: CASSVDRNYGYTF; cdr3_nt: TGTGCCAGCAGCGTGGACAGAAACTATGGCTACACCTTC
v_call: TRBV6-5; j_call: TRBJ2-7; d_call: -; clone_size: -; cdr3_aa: CASRHDRQPTYEQYF; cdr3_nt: TGTGCCAGCAGACACGACAGGCAACCCACCTACGAGCAGTACTTC
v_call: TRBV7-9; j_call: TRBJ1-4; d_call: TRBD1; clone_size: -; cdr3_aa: CASSVGQGRATNEKLFF; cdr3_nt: TGTGCCAGCAGCGTTGGACAGGGGCGGGCAACTAATGAAAAACTGTTTTTT
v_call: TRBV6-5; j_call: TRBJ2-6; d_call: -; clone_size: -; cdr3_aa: CASSRRGAGANVLTF; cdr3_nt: TGTGCCAGCAGTCGACGGGGCGCTGGGGCCAACGTCCTGACTTTC
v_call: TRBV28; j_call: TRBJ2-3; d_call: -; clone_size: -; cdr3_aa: CASSWTIGSTDTQYF; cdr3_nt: TGTGCCAGCAGTTGGACTATAGGTAGCACAGATACGCAGTATTTT
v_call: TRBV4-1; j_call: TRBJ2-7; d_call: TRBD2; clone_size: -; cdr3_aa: CASSLRTSGLEQYF; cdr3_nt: TGCGCCAGCAGCCTTCGGACTAGCGGTTTGGAGCAGTACTTC
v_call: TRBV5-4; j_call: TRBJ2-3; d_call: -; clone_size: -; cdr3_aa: CASSPGQKYSTDTQYF; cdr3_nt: TGTGCCAGCAGCCCCGGACAGAAGTACAGCACAGATACGCAGTATTTT
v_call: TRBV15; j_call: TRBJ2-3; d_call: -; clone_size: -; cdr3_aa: CATSSRGGPTDTQYF; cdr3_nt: TGTGCCACCAGCAGCAGGGGGGGGCCTACAGATACGCAGTATTTT